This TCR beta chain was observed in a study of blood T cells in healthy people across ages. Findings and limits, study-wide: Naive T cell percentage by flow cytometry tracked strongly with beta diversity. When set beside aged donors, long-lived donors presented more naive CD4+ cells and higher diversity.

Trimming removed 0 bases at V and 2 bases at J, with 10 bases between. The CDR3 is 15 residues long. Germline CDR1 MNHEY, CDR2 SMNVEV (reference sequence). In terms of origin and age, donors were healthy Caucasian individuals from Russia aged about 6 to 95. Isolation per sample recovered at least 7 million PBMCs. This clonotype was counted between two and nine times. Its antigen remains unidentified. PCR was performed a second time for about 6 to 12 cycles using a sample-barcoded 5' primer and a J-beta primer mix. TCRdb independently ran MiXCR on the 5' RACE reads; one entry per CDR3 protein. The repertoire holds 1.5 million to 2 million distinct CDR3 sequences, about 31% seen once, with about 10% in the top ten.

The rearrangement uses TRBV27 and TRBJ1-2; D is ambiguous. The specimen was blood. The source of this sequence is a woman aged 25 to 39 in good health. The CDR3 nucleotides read TGTGCCAGCAGTTTATCAGTGGGAGCAAACTATGGCTACACCTTC. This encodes CASSLSVGANYGYTF.